This TCR beta chain was captured by sequencing in a study of T cell responses to AZD1222 COVID-19 vaccine. Study at large: Timing groups of about 4 and about 12 weeks for second doses were pooled.

Sequencing was performed with immunoSEQ multiplex PCR; in TCRdb, only in-frame clones are kept and a portion is missing. The top ten hold 2% to 3% of the sample, which has some 96,000 clones, around 90% seen once. Study-wide results and caveats: Spike-specific TCR breadth and depth went up after people got two AZD1222 doses.

As to this clone: As yet, its antigen is unknown.

This sample comprised peripheral blood, obtained on day 0 of AZD1222 vaccination. The clonotype comes from an adult in good health.

CDR3 DNA: TGTGCCAGCAGTGAAGGCAGGACAGGGGGTCAAGAGACCCAGTACTTC. This codes for CASSEGRTGGQETQYF. This chain uses TRBV25-1 with TRBJ2-5; 10 positions match TRBD1. Germline V gives CDR1 MGHDK, CDR2 SYGVNS. After removal of 2 bases from V and 2 bases from J, the junction contained 5 bases not matched to a gene. CDR3 length: 16 amino acids. Filled out from reference TRBV25-1 and TRBJ2-5, the complete variable domain reads EADIYQTPRYLVIGTGKKITLECSQTMGHDKMYWYQQDPGMELHLIHYSYGVNSTEKGDLSSESTVSRIRTEHFPLTLESARPSHTSQYLCASSEGRTGGQETQYFGPGTRLLVL.